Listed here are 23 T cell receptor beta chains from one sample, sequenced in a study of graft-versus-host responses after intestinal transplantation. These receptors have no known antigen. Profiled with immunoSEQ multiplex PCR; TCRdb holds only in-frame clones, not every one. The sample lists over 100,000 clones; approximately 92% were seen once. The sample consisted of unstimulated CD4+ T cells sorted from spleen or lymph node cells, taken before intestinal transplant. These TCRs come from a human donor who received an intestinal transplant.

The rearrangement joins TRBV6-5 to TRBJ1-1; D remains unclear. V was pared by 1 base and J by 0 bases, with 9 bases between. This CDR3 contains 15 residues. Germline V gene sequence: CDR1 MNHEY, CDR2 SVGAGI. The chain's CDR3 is CASSYLTEMNTEAFF. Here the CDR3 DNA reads TGTGCCAGCAGTTACTTGACCGAAATGAACACTGAAGCTTTCTTT.

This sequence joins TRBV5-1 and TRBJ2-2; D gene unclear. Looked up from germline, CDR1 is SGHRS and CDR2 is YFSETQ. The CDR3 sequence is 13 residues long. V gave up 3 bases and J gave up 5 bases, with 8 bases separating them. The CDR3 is CASSSIGTGELFF. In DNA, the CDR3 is TGCGCCAGCAGCTCGATAGGAACCGGGGAGCTGTTTTTT.

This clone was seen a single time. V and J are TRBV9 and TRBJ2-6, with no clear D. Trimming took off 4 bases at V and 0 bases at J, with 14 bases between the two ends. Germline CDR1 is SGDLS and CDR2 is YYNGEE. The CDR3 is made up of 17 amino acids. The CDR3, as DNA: TGTGCCAGCAGCCCACAGAATACCTTCTCTGGGGCCAACGTCCTGACTTTC. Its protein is CASSPQNTFSGANVLTF.

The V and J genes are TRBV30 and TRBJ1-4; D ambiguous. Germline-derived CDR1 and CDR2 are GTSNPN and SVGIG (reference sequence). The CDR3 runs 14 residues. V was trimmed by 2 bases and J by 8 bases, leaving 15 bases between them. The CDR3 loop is CAWSPPEASEKLFF. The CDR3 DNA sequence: TGTGCCTGGAGTCCCCCGGAGGCGTCCGAAAAACTGTTTTTT.

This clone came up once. CDR3 bases: TGCGCCAGCAGCTTGCTTTTTTTTGGGGGGGTCTACAATGAGCAGTTCTTC. Amino acids: CASSLLFFGGVYNEQFF. The chain carries TRBV5-1 and TRBJ2-1; 7 positions match TRBD2. The V gene's germline CDR1 is SGHRS and CDR2 YFSETQ. Unmatched junction bases numbered 10, after V lost 1 base and J lost 3 bases. The CDR3 length is 17 residues.

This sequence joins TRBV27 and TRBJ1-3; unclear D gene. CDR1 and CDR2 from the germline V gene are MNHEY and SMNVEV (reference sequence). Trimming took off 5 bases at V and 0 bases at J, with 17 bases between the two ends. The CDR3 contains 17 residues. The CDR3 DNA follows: TGTGCCAGCAGTCCCTCTAGCGGCCTAAGCTCTGGAAACACCATATATTTT. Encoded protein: CASSPSSGLSSGNTIYF.

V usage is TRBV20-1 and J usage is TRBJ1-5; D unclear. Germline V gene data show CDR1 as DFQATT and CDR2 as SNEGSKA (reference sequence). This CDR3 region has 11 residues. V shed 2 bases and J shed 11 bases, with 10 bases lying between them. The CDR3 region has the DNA TGCAGTGCTAGACCCGGGAAGTCCCAGCATTTT. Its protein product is CSARPGKSQHF.

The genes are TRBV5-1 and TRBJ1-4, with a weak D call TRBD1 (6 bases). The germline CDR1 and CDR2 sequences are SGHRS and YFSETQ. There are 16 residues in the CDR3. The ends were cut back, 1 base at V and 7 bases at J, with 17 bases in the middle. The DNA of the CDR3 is TGCGCCAGCAGCTTGTCCGTAGGGGGGGTGACTGAAAAACTGTTTTTT. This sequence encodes CASSLSVGGVTEKLFF.

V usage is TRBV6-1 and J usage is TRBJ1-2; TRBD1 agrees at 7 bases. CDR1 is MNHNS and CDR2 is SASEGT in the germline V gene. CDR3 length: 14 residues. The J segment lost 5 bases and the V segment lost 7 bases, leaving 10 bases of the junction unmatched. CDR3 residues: CASNVDRAGYGYTF. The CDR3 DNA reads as TGTGCCAGCAACGTCGACAGGGCGGGTTATGGCTACACCTTC.

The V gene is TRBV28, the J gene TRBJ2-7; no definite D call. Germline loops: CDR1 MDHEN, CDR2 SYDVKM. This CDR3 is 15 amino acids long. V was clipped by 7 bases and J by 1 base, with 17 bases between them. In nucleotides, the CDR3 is TGTGCCAGCACTACGACCGGGTCCCTTTCCTACGAGCAGTACTTC. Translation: CASTTTGSLSYEQYF.

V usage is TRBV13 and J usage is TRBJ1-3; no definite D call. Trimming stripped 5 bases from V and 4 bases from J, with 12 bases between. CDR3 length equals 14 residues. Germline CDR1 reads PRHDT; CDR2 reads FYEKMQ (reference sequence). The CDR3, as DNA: TGTGCCAGCAGCCAATCCGGTTCCGGAAACACCATATATTTT. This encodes CASSQSGSGNTIYF. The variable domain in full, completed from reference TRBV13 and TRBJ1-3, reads AAGVIQSPRHLIKEKRETATLKCYPIPRHDTVYWYQQGPGQDPQFLISFYEKMQSDKGSIPDRFSAQQFSDYHSELNMSSLELGDSALYFCASSQSGSGNTIYFGEGSWLTVV.

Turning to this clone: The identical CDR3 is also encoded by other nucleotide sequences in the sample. DNA of the CDR3: TGTGCCAGCAGTTACTCACGACAGGGGCCCCAAGCTTTCTTT. Residues: CASSYSRQGPQAFF. The chain uses TRBV6-5 and TRBJ1-1; TRBD1 matches 8 bases. CDR1 is MNHEY and CDR2 is SVGAGI in the germline V gene. The CDR3 is 14 residues long. With 0 bases clipped from V and 9 bases from J, the junction kept 6 bases outside the gene matches.

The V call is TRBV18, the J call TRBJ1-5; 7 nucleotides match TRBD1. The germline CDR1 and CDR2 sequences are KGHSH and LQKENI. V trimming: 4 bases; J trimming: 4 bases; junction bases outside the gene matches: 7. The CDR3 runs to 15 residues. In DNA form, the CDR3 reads TGTGCCAGCTCACTAGCGGACAGGAGAAATCAGCCCCAGCATTTT. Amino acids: CASSLADRRNQPQHF.

The CDR3 sequence is CASSPSEREVYEQYF. The CDR3, as DNA: TGCGCCAGCAGCCCCTCGGAGCGGGAGGTCTACGAGCAGTACTTC. The chain carries TRBV4-1 and TRBJ2-7; 9 bases fit TRBD2. The ends lost 4 bases at V and 3 bases at J; junction bases unmatched: 7. Germline CDR1 reads MGHRA; CDR2 reads YSYEKL. This CDR3 contains 15 residues.

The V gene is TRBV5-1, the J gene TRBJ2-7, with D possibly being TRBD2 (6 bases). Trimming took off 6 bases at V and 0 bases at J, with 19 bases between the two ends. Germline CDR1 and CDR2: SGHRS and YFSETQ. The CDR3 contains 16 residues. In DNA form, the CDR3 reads TGCGCCAGCACCCGAACCGGGACTCGGAGCTCCTACGAGCAGTACTTC. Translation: CASTRTGTRSSYEQYF.

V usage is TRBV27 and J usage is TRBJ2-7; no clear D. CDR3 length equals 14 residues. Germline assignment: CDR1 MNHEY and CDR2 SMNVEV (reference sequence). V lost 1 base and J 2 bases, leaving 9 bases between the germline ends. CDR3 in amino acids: CASSLYGPPYEQYF. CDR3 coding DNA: TGTGCCAGCAGTTTATACGGGCCTCCCTACGAGCAGTACTTC.

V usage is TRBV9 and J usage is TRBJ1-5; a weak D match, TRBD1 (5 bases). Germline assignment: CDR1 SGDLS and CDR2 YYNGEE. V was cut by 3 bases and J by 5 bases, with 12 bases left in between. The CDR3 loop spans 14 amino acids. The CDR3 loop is CASSEDTEYQPQHF. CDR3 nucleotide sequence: TGTGCCAGCAGCGAGGACACAGAGTATCAGCCCCAGCATTTT.

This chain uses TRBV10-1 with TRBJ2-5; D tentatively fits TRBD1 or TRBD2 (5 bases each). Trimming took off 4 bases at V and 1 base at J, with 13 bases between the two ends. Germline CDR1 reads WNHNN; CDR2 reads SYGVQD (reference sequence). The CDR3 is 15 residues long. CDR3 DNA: TGCGCCAGCAGTGGGACTGGGGGAGTCCAAGAGACCCAGTACTTC. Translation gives CASSGTGGVQETQYF.

The CDR3 region has the DNA TGTGCCAGCACCTCTATGGCAAGCAATCAGCCCCAGCATTTT. Amino acid sequence: CASTSMASNQPQHF. V gene TRBV2 combines with J gene TRBJ1-5, with D hard to call. CDR1 and CDR2 (germline): SNHLY, FYNNEI. The CDR3 runs 14 residues. V was cut by 7 bases and J by 1 base, with 11 bases left in between.

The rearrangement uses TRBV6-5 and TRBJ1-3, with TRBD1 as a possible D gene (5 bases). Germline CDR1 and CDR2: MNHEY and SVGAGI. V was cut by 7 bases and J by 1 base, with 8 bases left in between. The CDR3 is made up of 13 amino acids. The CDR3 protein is CASIGTSGNTIYF. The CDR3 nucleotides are TGTGCCAGCATTGGGACTTCTGGAAACACCATATATTTT.

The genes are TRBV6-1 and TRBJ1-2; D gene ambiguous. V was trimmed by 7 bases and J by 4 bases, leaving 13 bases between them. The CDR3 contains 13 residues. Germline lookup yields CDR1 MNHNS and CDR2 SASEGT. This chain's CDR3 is CASTKGIGYGYTF. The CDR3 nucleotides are TGTGCCAGCACGAAGGGAATAGGCTATGGCTACACCTTC.

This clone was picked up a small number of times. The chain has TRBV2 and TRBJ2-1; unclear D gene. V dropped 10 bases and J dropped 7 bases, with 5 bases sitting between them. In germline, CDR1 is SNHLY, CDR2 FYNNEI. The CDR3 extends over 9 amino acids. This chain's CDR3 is CATRNEQFF. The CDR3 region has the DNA TGTGCCACCAGGAATGAGCAGTTCTTC. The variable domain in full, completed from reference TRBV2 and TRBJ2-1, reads EPEVTQTPSHQVTQMGQEVILRCVPISNHLYFYWYRQILGQKVEFLVSFYNNEISEKSEIFDDQFSVERPDGSNFTLKIRSTKLEDSAMYFCATRNEQFFGPGTRLTVL.

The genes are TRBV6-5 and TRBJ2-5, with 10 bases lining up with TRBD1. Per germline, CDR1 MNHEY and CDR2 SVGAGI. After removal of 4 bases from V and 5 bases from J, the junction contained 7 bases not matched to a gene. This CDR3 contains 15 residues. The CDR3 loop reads CASSSDRGAAETQYF. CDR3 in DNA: TGTGCCAGCAGTTCGGACAGGGGGGCCGCGGAGACCCAGTACTTC.